These T cell receptor beta chains were read from a single sample in a study of control samples from healthy donors and cancer patients. Assay used: immunoSEQ multiplex PCR; TCRdb lists only in-frame clones, some missing. The table shows more than 95,000 clones, with about 92% occurring only once. Specimen: PBMCs. The receptors derive from a man older than 75 with head and neck cancer. Both conserved end residues are part of each CDR3. D genes are given only for firm matches. Some rows have no size entry. The others give once, few or many, or a class for an expanded clone.

TRBV1	TRBJ1-5	.	.	CTSSPRDRAGQPQHF	TGCACCAGCAGCCCCAGGGACAGGGCTGGTCAGCCCCAGCATTTT
TRBV5-4	TRBJ2-7	.	.	CASSLGGGTSDEQYF	TGTGCCAGCAGCTTGGGGGGCGGGACCTCGGACGAGCAGTACTTC
TRBV4-1	TRBJ2-3	.	.	CASSQGGPAGTSTDTQYF	TGCGCCAGCAGCCAAGGGGGCCCGGCGGGGACTAGCACAGATACGCAGTATTTT
TRBV10-3	TRBJ1-5	.	.	CAISEINNQPQHF	TGTGCCATCAGCGAAATAAACAATCAGCCCCAGCATTTT
TRBV14	TRBJ1-6	.	.	CASSQGDGGGSPLHF	TGTGCCAGCAGCCAAGGGGACGGCGGTGGTTCACCCCTCCACTTT
TRBV7-2	TRBJ1-2	.	.	CASSPRGGGGGYTF	TGTGCCAGCAGCCCTAGGGGTGGGGGGGGAGGCTACACCTTC
TRBV5-1	TRBJ2-7	.	.	CASSPVESYLYEQYF	TGCGCCAGCAGCCCGGTAGAAAGCTACCTCTACGAGCAGTACTTC
TRBV6-5	TRBJ2-7	.	.	CASRAPGAYEQYF	TGTGCCAGCAGGGCCCCAGGCGCCTACGAGCAGTACTTC
TRBV15	TRBJ2-7	.	.	CATSRGLSGHQYEQYF	TGTGCCACCAGCAGAGGGTTGTCGGGACACCAATACGAGCAGTACTTC
TRBV3-1/TRBV3-2	TRBJ2-3	.	.	CASSQEGGPAQRATDTQYF	TGTGCCAGCAGCCAAGAGGGTGGACCGGCCCAAAGGGCCACAGATACGCAGTATTTT
TRBV15	TRBJ1-2	.	.	CATSRDRLDYGYTF	TGTGCCACCAGCAGAGATAGGCTGGACTATGGCTACACCTTC
TRBV11-2	TRBJ2-3	.	.	CASSLATTRATDTQYF	TGTGCCAGCAGCTTAGCCACGACTAGGGCCACAGATACGCAGTATTTT
TRBV30	TRBJ2-2	once	.	CAWSVRGLAAGELFF	TGTGCCTGGAGTGTACGGGGTTTAGCAGCCGGGGAGCTGTTTTTT
TRBV14	TRBJ1-1	.	.	CASSQVFLRFVDTEAFF	TGTGCCAGCAGCCAAGTTTTCTTGCGATTTGTGGACACTGAAGCTTTCTTT
TRBV7-2	TRBJ1-5	.	.	CASRIGGNTNQPQHF	TGTGCCAGCAGAATCGGGGGAAATACTAATCAGCCCCAGCATTTT
TRBV24-1	TRBJ2-7	few	.	CATPDVGGVKLRSYEQYF	TGTGCCACCCCGGACGTTGGGGGAGTGAAGCTCCGGTCCTACGAGCAGTACTTC
TRBV30	TRBJ2-3	.	.	CAWSRRTSTDTQYF	TGTGCCTGGAGTCGGAGGACTAGCACAGATACGCAGTATTTT
TRBV10-3	TRBJ2-7	.	TRBD1	CASTGTGPHEQYF	TGTGCCTCTACAGGGACAGGTCCACACGAGCAGTACTTC
TRBV7-2	TRBJ2-1	.	.	CASSQPGAVGNEQFF	TGTGCCAGCAGCCAGCCGGGGGCGGTGGGAAATGAGCAGTTCTTC
TRBV9	TRBJ2-7	.	.	CASSGDLSYEQYF	TGTGCCAGCAGCGGGGACCTGTCCTACGAGCAGTACTTC
TRBV14	TRBJ2-1	.	.	CASSQDGPRVDEQFF	TGTGCCAGCAGCCAAGACGGACCCAGGGTCGATGAGCAGTTCTTC
TRBV18	TRBJ2-7	.	.	CASSQARDMEGYF	TGTGCCAGCTCACAGGCCCGGGACATGGAGGGGTACTTC
TRBV6-5	TRBJ2-1	.	TRBD2	CASSPTSGTDNEQFF	TGTGCCAGCAGTCCCACTAGCGGGACAGACAATGAGCAGTTCTTC
TRBV7-9	TRBJ2-5	.	.	CASEPGTQETQYF	TGTGCCAGCGAGCCGGGGACTCAAGAGACCCAGTACTTC
TRBV6-1	TRBJ2-7	.	.	CASSERAGYEQYF	TGTGCCAGCAGTGAACGCGCAGGCTACGAGCAGTACTTC
TRBV3-1/TRBV3-2	TRBJ2-4	.	.	CASSQAPGGADIQYF	TGTGCCAGCAGCCAAGCCCCAGGGGGGGCGGACATTCAGTACTTC
TRBV7-8	TRBJ1-1	once	.	CASSFRLGSEAFF	TGTGCCAGCAGCTTTAGATTGGGAAGTGAAGCTTTCTTT
TRBV5-5	TRBJ2-1	.	TRBD2	CASAAPGTTTVNEQFF	TGTGCCAGCGCGGCCCCCGGGACTACCACAGTAAATGAGCAGTTCTTC
TRBV19	TRBJ1-2	.	.	CASSLRYGYTF	TGTGCCAGTAGTCTACGATATGGCTACACCTTC
TRBV10-1	TRBJ2-3	.	TRBD2	CATASTSGQYSTQYF	TGCGCCACGGCTTCAACTAGCGGACAGTATTCTACGCAGTATTTT
TRBV12-5	TRBJ2-2	.	.	CASGFTLQAGELFF	TGTGCTAGTGGTTTTACGCTCCAGGCCGGGGAGCTGTTTTTT
TRBV10-2	TRBJ1-4	.	.	CASSGFAGVTNEKLFF	TGCGCCAGCAGTGGATTCGCGGGAGTCACTAATGAAAAACTGTTTTTT
TRBV5-6	TRBJ1-2	.	.	CASSYRGEGSGGYTF	TGTGCCAGCAGCTACCGTGGGGAGGGTAGCGGTGGCTACACCTTC
TRBV27	TRBJ1-1	.	.	CASRIPPANTEAFF	TGTGCCAGCAGAATACCCCCAGCGAACACTGAAGCTTTCTTT
TRBV6-5	TRBJ2-4	.	.	CASGGGRGNIQYF	TGTGCCAGCGGGGGGGGCCGGGGAAACATTCAGTACTTC
TRBV20-1	TRBJ2-7	.	.	CSVSARYEQYF	TGCAGTGTTTCAGCTCGTTACGAGCAGTACTTC
TRBV6-6	TRBJ1-1	.	TRBD1	CASSYSNRGGNTEAFF	TGTGCCAGCAGTTACTCGAACAGGGGGGGGAACACTGAAGCTTTCTTT
TRBV4-3	TRBJ2-2	.	.	CASSQANGVSGELFF	TGCGCCAGCAGCCAAGCGAACGGGGTCTCCGGGGAGCTGTTTTTT
TRBV5-1	TRBJ2-7	.	TRBD1	CASRSGTADSYEQYF	TGCGCCAGCAGGTCCGGGACAGCCGACTCCTACGAGCAGTACTTC
TRBV6-2/TRBV6-3	TRBJ2-1	.	TRBD2	CASSYSLAGYNEQFF	TGTGCCAGCAGTTACTCGCTAGCGGGCTACAATGAGCAGTTCTTC
TRBV5-6	TRBJ2-3	.	TRBD2	CASSYPSGGGDTQYF	TGTGCCAGCAGCTATCCTAGCGGGGGAGGGGATACGCAGTATTTT
TRBV27	TRBJ1-2	.	.	CASSLENTGLKEGYTF	TGTGCCAGCAGTTTAGAGAATACAGGGTTGAAGGAAGGCTACACCTTC
TRBV7-2	TRBJ2-2	once	.	CASSFSVDTGELFF	TGTGCCAGCAGCTTTAGTGTGGACACCGGGGAGCTGTTTTTT
TRBV11-2	TRBJ1-1	.	.	CASSLGGRQYTEAFF	TGTGCCAGCAGCCTGGGCGGGAGACAATACACTGAAGCTTTCTTT